These T cell receptor beta chains were read from a single sample in a study of shared clonotypes between healthy human individuals. The protocol was immunoSEQ multiplex PCR, while the TCRdb copy is restricted to in-frame clones and leaves out a portion. The data hold fewer than 850,000 clones, with 55% to 75% observed a single time. Sequences were obtained from memory CD4+ T cells sorted from blood. All receptors come from a woman between 25 and 40 years old in good health. CDR3s include the opening cysteine and the closing phenylalanine or tryptophan. D genes are given only for firm matches. The size of a clone is reported for some rows only, either as once, few or many, or as a class for expanded clones.

TRBJ2-6,TRBV28,NA,NA,TGTGCCAGCAGTTTCCCAGGTTCTAGCTCTGGGGCCAACGTCCTGACTTTC,CASSFPGSSSGANVLTF
TRBJ1-2,TRBV9,few,TRBD1,TGTGCCAGCTGGGGATTAGGCCGAGGGGGCAACTATGGCTACACCTTC,CASWGLGRGGNYGYTF
TRBJ2-7,TRBV5-5,NA,NA,TGTGCCAGCAGCTTGGGTAGGAAAGAGCAGTACTTC,CASSLGRKEQYF
TRBJ2-7,TRBV27,once,TRBD1,TGTGCCAGCAGTCGCACCGGGACAGGGGGCGTCTACGAGCAGTACTTC,CASSRTGTGGVYEQYF
TRBJ1-1,TRBV30,NA,NA,TGTGCCTTCCTTCCAGGGCCAGTGACTGAAGCTTTCTTT,CAFLPGPVTEAFF
TRBJ2-2,TRBV19,NA,NA,TGTGCCAGTAGGCCTGCGAGACTAGCCCTGCAGGGGACCGGGGAGCTGTTTTTT,CASRPARLALQGTGELFF
TRBJ1-1,TRBV29-1,NA,NA,TGCAGCGTTTATAAGCAGAAGAACACTGAAGCTTTCTTT,CSVYKQKNTEAFF
TRBJ2-2,TRBV9,NA,TRBD2,TGTGCCAGCAGCGTAGCGGTAGCGGGAGACACCGGGGAGCTGTTTTTT,CASSVAVAGDTGELFF
TRBJ2-7,TRBV20-1,NA,NA,TGCAGTGCTAGATTGGGCGAGCAGTACTTC,CSARLGEQYF
TRBJ2-7,TRBV6-1,NA,NA,TGTGCCATCAAGAACGAGCGGACCTACGAGCAGTACTTC,CAIKNERTYEQYF
TRBJ1-2,TRBV6-1,NA,TRBD1,TGTGCCAGCAGGGGGACAGGGCGCCACTATGGCTACACCTTC,CASRGTGRHYGYTF
TRBJ2-1,TRBV7-8,NA,TRBD2,TGTGCCAGCAGCGACACCGGGACTAGCGGGAGGAATGAGCAGTTCTTC,CASSDTGTSGRNEQFF
TRBJ2-1,TRBV7-9,NA,TRBD2,TGTGCCAGCAGCAGCTCGGCTAGCGGGAGGGTGGAGCAGTTCTTC,CASSSSASGRVEQFF
TRBJ2-2,TRBV13,few,NA,TGTGCCAGCAGGAACAGAGGAGACACCGGGGAGCTGTTTTTT,CASRNRGDTGELFF
TRBJ1-3,TRBV10-3,NA,TRBD1,TGTGCCTCAACTCGACAGGGACTTCTTGACACCATATATTTT,CASTRQGLLDTIYF
TRBJ2-7,TRBV27,NA,NA,TGTGCCAGCAGTCCTGGACCCGAAAAGTCCTACGAGCAGTACTTC,CASSPGPEKSYEQYF
TRBJ2-3,TRBV11-2,few,TRBD2,TGTGCCAGCAGCTTCATGACTAGCGGAAGCACAGATACGCAGTATTTT,CASSFMTSGSTDTQYF
TRBJ2-5,TRBV5-1,few,TRBD2,TGCGCCAGCAATCCATTTGGACTAGGCGAGACCCAGTACTTC,CASNPFGLGETQYF
TRBJ2-6,TRBV27,NA,NA,TGTGCCACGCATTCTGGGGCCAACGTCCTGACTTTC,CATHSGANVLTF
TRBJ2-7,TRBV10-3,NA,NA,TGTGCCTCCCAGAGGGCGGGTTCCTACGAGCAGTACTTC,CASQRAGSYEQYF
TRBJ1-1,TRBV7-9,once,NA,TGTGCCAGCAGCCCTAGTTTAGGGACTGAAGCTTTCTTT,CASSPSLGTEAFF
TRBJ2-1,TRBV5-4,few,TRBD2,TGTGCCAGCAGCCGGGGACTAGCTTACGAGCAGTTCTTC,CASSRGLAYEQFF
TRBJ2-1,TRBV18,NA,TRBD1,TGTGCCAGCTCTCAACAGGGGTCCTCCTACAATGAGCAGTTCTTC,CASSQQGSSYNEQFF
TRBJ2-7,TRBV5-6,NA,NA,TGTGCCAGCAGCTTGGGTGCTGTCTCGCGCGAGCAGTACTTC,CASSLGAVSREQYF
TRBJ2-7,TRBV11-2,NA,NA,TGTGCCAGCAGCTTAGCTAGGTCTGGGACCTACGAGCAGTACTTC,CASSLARSGTYEQYF
TRBJ2-5,TRBV29-1,NA,NA,TGCAGCGTTGTAGTAGGGTCAGAGACCCAGTACTTC,CSVVVGSETQYF
TRBJ2-7,TRBV5-6,NA,NA,TGTGCCAGCAGCACCGGATGGGACTCCTCCTACGAGCAGTACTTC,CASSTGWDSSYEQYF
TRBJ2-1,TRBV29-1,NA,NA,TGCAGCGCAGAGCGGGCCCACAATGAGCAGTTCTTC,CSAERAHNEQFF
TRBJ2-3,TRBV7-8,NA,NA,TGTGCCAGCAGCTTAGCTGCCAACACAGATACGCAGTATTTT,CASSLAANTDTQYF
TRBJ2-5,TRBV19,many,TRBD1,TGTGCCAGTAGTAGACAGGGGGTGGTAGAGACCCAGTACTTC,CASSRQGVVETQYF
TRBJ1-1,TRBV7-9,NA,NA,TGTGCCAGCAGCGCGACAGGGAACACTGAAGCTTTCTTT,CASSATGNTEAFF
TRBJ2-7,TRBV2,NA,NA,TGTGCCAGCAAGGTCCCTCCAAACTCCTACGAGCAGTACTTC,CASKVPPNSYEQYF
TRBJ2-7,TRBV27,NA,NA,TGTGCCACCTCGGGGGCCCCTAATGCTTACGAGCAGTACTTC,CATSGAPNAYEQYF
TRBJ2-5,TRBV5-1,NA,NA,TGCGCCAGCAGCTTGGGTGGCGGCGAAGAGACCCAGTACTTC,CASSLGGGEETQYF
TRBJ2-1,TRBV4-2,few,TRBD2,TGTGCCAGCAGCCAAGACGCCCAAACTAGCGGCTGGAGGTTCTTC,CASSQDAQTSGWRFF
TRBJ2-2,TRBV6-6,NA,TRBD2,TGTGCCAGCAGTTTCAAGCGGGAGGGCCATGGCGGGGAGCTGTTTTTT,CASSFKREGHGGELFF
TRBJ2-7,TRBV19,NA,TRBD2,TGTGCCAGTAGTATGACCGCGGGAGGACTCTCCTACGAGCAGTACTTC,CASSMTAGGLSYEQYF
TRBJ2-3,TRBV5-1,NA,TRBD1,TGCGCCAGCAGCTTGGTGGGACAGGGCCCAGATACGCAGTATTTT,CASSLVGQGPDTQYF
TRBJ2-1,TRBV7-3,many,NA,TGTGCCAGCAGCCCCTCTATGAGGCTAGCTTCGTACAATGAGCAGTTCTTC,CASSPSMRLASYNEQFF
TRBJ2-1,TRBV6-1,NA,TRBD2,TGTGCCAGCAGGGGGGGGACTAGCGTCTACAATGAGCAGTTCTTC,CASRGGTSVYNEQFF
TRBJ2-1,TRBV7-9,NA,NA,TGTGCCAGCAGCTTAGTATGGGATTACAATGAGCAGTTCTTC,CASSLVWDYNEQFF
TRBJ2-1,TRBV29-1,NA,NA,TGCAGCGCCACCTCTCGGACGGGTGCCTACAATGAGCAGTTCTTC,CSATSRTGAYNEQFF